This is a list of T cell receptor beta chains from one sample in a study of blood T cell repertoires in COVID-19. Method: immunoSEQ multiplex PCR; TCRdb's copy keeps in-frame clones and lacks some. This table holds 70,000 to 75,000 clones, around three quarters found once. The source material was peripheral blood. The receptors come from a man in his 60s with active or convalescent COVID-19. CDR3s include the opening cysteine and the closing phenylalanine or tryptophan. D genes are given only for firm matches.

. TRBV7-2 CASSLAPGNTEAFF
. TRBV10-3 CAISELVNINNEQFF
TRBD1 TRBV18 CASSPPETGGREKLFF
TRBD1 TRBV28 CASSGTGGYGYTF
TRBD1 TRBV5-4 CASSSGGRQGANYGYTF
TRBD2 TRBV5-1 CASSGNSGRNTDTQYF
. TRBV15 CATSSFGHPSYEQYF
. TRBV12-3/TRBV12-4 CASSLMGRNEQFF
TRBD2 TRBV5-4 CASSLGASGAIYEQYF
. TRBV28 CASSLLRSGDTYNSPLHF
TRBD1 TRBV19 CASSPPGQGTDTQYF
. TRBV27 CASSFDSGGNQPQHF
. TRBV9 CASSPESGANVLTF
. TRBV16 CASSQSLAADGGTF
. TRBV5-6 CASSFKGRSSYEQYF
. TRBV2 CASRRDQPEAFF
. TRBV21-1 CASSKLAGGKALMVYEQYF
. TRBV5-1 CASRAGPYEQYF
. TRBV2 CASSKGESYNSPLHF
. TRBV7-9 CASSLDWETYEQYF
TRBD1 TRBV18 CASSPLGDRGVGQPQHF
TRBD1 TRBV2 CASTGTGGLAFF
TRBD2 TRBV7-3 CASSPYGGVQETQYF
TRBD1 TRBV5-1 CASSMTGGLNTGELFF
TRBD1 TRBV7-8 CASSAKPGQDNYGYTF
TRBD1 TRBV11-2 CASSLAGWTGNNAGNTIYF
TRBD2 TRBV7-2 CASSFSGETQYF
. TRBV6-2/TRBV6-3 CASSYSVSGEETQYF
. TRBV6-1 CASSETESNQPQHF
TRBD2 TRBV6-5 CASSRLAESTDTQYF
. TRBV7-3 CASSLARNQPQHF
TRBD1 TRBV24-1 CATSDPGQGNEKLFF
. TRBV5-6 CASSLPAYQETQYF
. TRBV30 CAWGTGRGGPQHF
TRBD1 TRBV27 CASSSTGTVYGYTF
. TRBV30 CAWSPDSINEKLFF
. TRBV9 CASSSGGLYEAFF
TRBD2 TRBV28 CASLPLSGGRRTQYF
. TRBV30 CASGQILMNTEAFF